A single sample gave rise to the 24 T cell receptor beta chains below, sequenced in a study of T cells after yellow fever vaccination. TCRdb itself ran the 5' RACE reads through MiXCR, one entry per CDR3 protein. The sample comprises over 300,000 distinct CDR3 sequences, around 6.8% of which are singletons, and 15% to 20% rests with the top ten. This material consisted of PBMCs, taken more than 40 days after the first yellow fever vaccination. The receptors shown here come from a man between 18 and 35 years old who received the YFV17D yellow fever vaccine.

This clonotype was found many times. The chain is built from TRBV30 and TRBJ2-2, with D hard to call. Trimming shortened V by 0 bases and J by 3 bases, and 11 bases separated the two germline ends. Germline V gene lookup returns CDR1 GTSNPN and CDR2 SVGIG (reference sequence). The CDR3 length is 15 residues. The CDR3 reads CAWSVFGPDTGELFF. CDR3 DNA: TGTGCCTGGAGTGTATTTGGGCCTGACACCGGGGAGCTGTTTTTT.

This clonotype was seen only a few times. This chain uses TRBV29-1 with TRBJ2-7; no clear D. CDR3 length: 11 residues. Germline CDR1 and CDR2: SQVTM and ANQGSEA. Trimming removed 7 bases at V and 5 bases at J, with 12 bases between. The CDR3 loop is CSAGDFNEQYF. The DNA of the CDR3 is TGCAGCGCTGGGGATTTCAACGAGCAGTACTTC.

The chain joins TRBV6-1 to TRBJ2-3, with D unresolved. The germline gives CDR1 MNHNS, CDR2 SASEGT. V was trimmed by 6 bases and J by 5 bases, leaving 18 bases between them. The CDR3 extends over 15 amino acids. CDR3 sequence (DNA): TGTGCCAGCAGCGGAACCCCCGTGCATCTAGATACGCAGTATTTT. It yields the protein CASSGTPVHLDTQYF.

The chain is built from TRBV7-6 and TRBJ2-3, with TRBD2 matching over 10 bases. Trimming at V came to 1 base and at J to 6 bases, leaving 16 bases not matched to a gene. CDR1 and CDR2 (germline): SGHVS, FNYEAQ. The CDR3 length is 19 residues. The CDR3 coding sequence is TGTGCCAGCAGCTTAGAGGAGGGTAGCGGGGGGCTGCGAATGGATACGCAGTATTTT. Its protein is CASSLEEGSGGLRMDTQYF.

V usage is TRBV9 and J usage is TRBJ1-2, with a weak D call TRBD1 (6 bases). The V gene's germline CDR1 is SGDLS and CDR2 YYNGEE. V shed 6 bases and J shed 2 bases, with 11 bases lying between them. The CDR3 contains 13 residues. The CDR3 here is CASNRDTNYGYTF. CDR3 in DNA: TGTGCCAGCAACAGGGACACGAACTATGGCTACACCTTC.

Many counts were recorded for this clonotype. The V and J genes are TRBV6-1 and TRBJ2-5; the match to TRBD2 covers 7 bases. Germline V CDR1 and CDR2: MNHNS, SASEGT. CDR3 length: 14 amino acids. After removal of 6 bases from V and 4 bases from J, the junction contained 8 bases not matched to a gene. CDR3 protein: CASSRTGEGETQYF. Here the CDR3 DNA reads TGTGCCAGCAGCCGAACGGGGGAGGGAGAGACCCAGTACTTC.

This rearrangement joins TRBV2 to TRBJ1-1, with 7 bases identical to TRBD1. Germline CDR1 reads SNHLY; CDR2 reads FYNNEI. The CDR3 spans 14 residues. V gave up 6 bases and J gave up 3 bases; unmatched junction bases: 7. CDR3 residues: CASRLTGRDTEAFF. The CDR3 nucleotides are TGTGCCAGCAGATTGACAGGGAGGGACACTGAAGCTTTCTTT.

V usage is TRBV6-5 and J usage is TRBJ2-5, with D possibly matching TRBD2 (5 bases). Trimming left V 0 bases short and J 9 bases short, with 17 bases between. This CDR3 contains 15 residues. Germline loops: CDR1 MNHEY, CDR2 SVGAGI. The CDR3 sequence is CASSYSAFESGAQYF. CDR3 DNA: TGTGCCAGCAGTTACTCAGCCTTCGAGTCCGGGGCCCAGTACTTC.

This clonotype was detected a few times. The V and J genes are TRBV6-5 and TRBJ2-1; D possibly corresponds to TRBD1 (6 bases). Germline V lookup: CDR1 MNHEY, CDR2 SVGAGI. The CDR3 sequence is 14 residues long. V was shortened by 2 bases and J by 4 bases, with 9 bases between the two germline ends. CDR3 DNA sequence: TGTGCCAGCAGTTACGGGGGCCCATACAATGAGCAGTTCTTC. Protein: CASSYGGPYNEQFF.

The chain is built from TRBV20-1 and TRBJ2-1; D unresolved. Per the germline V gene, CDR1 is DFQATT and CDR2 is SNEGSKA (reference sequence). V lost 4 bases and J 0 bases, leaving 4 bases between the germline ends. The CDR3 is made up of 12 amino acids. The CDR3 spells CSAKDSYNEQFF. As DNA, the CDR3 is TGCAGTGCTAAAGACTCCTACAATGAGCAGTTCTTC.

This clonotype appeared many times. The rearrangement uses TRBV9 and TRBJ2-7, with 9 bases fitting TRBD1. Germline CDR1 SGDLS, CDR2 YYNGEE. CDR3 length: 16 amino acids. With V trimmed by 3 bases and J by 0 bases, 7 bases remained unmatched. CDR3 in DNA: TGTGCCAGCAGCGGGCCCCGGGACAGGGTCTCCTACGAGCAGTACGTC. Protein: CASSGPRDRVSYEQYV.

The chain carries TRBV4-1 and TRBJ1-2; D call uncertain. Trimming shortened V by 0 bases and J by 1 base, and 12 bases separated the two germline ends. Per germline, CDR1 MGHRA and CDR2 YSYEKL. This CDR3 is built from 16 residues. CDR3 in DNA: TGCGCCAGCAGCCAAGATCTGAGAGGAGATAACTATGGCTACACCTTC. Amino acids: CASSQDLRGDNYGYTF.

This clonotype has only a few counts. V is TRBV5-1 and J is TRBJ1-6; TRBD1 matches at 9 bases. With 4 bases clipped from V and 7 bases from J, the junction kept 3 bases outside the gene matches. The germline CDR1 and CDR2 sequences are SGHRS and YFSETQ. There are 14 residues in the CDR3. CDR3 residues: CASSPDRGNSPLHF. The CDR3, as DNA: TGCGCCAGCAGCCCGGACAGGGGCAATTCACCCCTCCACTTT.

This clonotype was counted only a few times. The chain is built from TRBV9 and TRBJ2-5; D is undetermined. V was cut by 3 bases and J by 4 bases, with 10 bases left in between. The CDR3 sequence is 13 residues long. Germline V CDR1 and CDR2: SGDLS, YYNGEE. CDR3 nucleotide sequence: TGTGCCAGCAGCGCGACCCCCGGAGAGACCCAGTACTTC. This sequence encodes CASSATPGETQYF.

The gene calls are TRBV5-1 and TRBJ2-1; 11 bases map to TRBD1. The V segment lost 2 bases and the J segment 6 bases; nucleotides outside the gene matches: 7. The CDR3 totals 16 residues. CDR1 and CDR2 (germline): SGHRS, YFSETQ. CDR3 in DNA: TGCGCCAGCAGCTTCAATCCGGGACAGGGGGTCAATGAGCAGTTCTTC. Its translation is CASSFNPGQGVNEQFF.

This clonotype was recorded many times. The chain combines TRBV6-2 or TRBV6-3 with TRBJ2-1; the D gene is possibly TRBD1 (5 bases). Deletions cut 4 bases from V and 9 bases from J, with 13 bases between. The CDR3 is 13 residues long. The germline V gene has CDR1 MNHEY and CDR2 SVGEGT. DNA for the CDR3: TGTGCCAGCAGTTCCGCAGGGTGGGGTGAGCAGTTCTTC. Translation gives CASSSAGWGEQFF.

This rearrangement joins TRBV20-1 to TRBJ2-1; the match to TRBD2 covers 15 bases. The CDR3 covers 18 residues. Trimming removed 1 base from V and 0 bases from J; junction bases left unmatched: 4. Germline assignment: CDR1 DFQATT and CDR2 SNEGSKA (reference sequence). In DNA, the CDR3 is TGCAGTGCTAGAGGTGGGACTAGCGGGGGGAGCTCCTACAATGAGCAGTTCTTC. Protein sequence: CSARGGTSGGSSYNEQFF.

This clonotype was detected ten times or more. This chain connects TRBV7-9 to TRBJ2-6; D unclear. The V gene's germline CDR1 is SEHNR and CDR2 FQNEAQ (reference sequence). Trimming removed 5 bases at V and 0 bases at J, with 5 bases between. CDR3 length: 14 residues. This CDR3 reads CASSLSSGANVLTF. CDR3 bases: TGTGCCAGCAGCCTTTCCTCTGGGGCCAACGTCCTGACTTTC.

The DNA of the CDR3 is TGTGCCACCCTTGGACAGGGGGCGAGGTACAATGAGCAGTTCTTC. Protein: CATLGQGARYNEQFF. The chain carries TRBV28 and TRBJ2-1, with 11 bases matching TRBD1. Per the germline V gene, CDR1 is MDHEN and CDR2 is SYDVKM. V lost 10 bases and J lost 4; bases outside the gene matches: 9. The CDR3 consists of 15 residues.

The V gene is TRBV7-2, the J gene TRBJ1-5; D gene uncertain. Trimming removed 1 base at V and 7 bases at J, with 14 bases between. This CDR3 region has 15 residues. Germline CDR1 is SGHTA and CDR2 is FQGNSA. The CDR3 sequence is CASSLGADIGQPQHF. Here the CDR3 DNA reads TGTGCCAGCAGCTTAGGGGCAGACATTGGGCAGCCCCAGCATTTT.

Ten or more counts support this clonotype. The V and J genes are TRBV28 and TRBJ2-7; unclear D gene. Germline CDR1 MDHEN, CDR2 SYDVKM. The CDR3 is 13 amino acids. Between the trimmed V and J ends, which lost 6 bases and 3 bases, there was a span of 12 bases. In nucleotides, the CDR3 is TGTGCCAGCAGCCCCACCCTTGGCTACGAGCAGTACGTC. Its translation: CASSPTLGYEQYV.

V gene TRBV15 combines with J gene TRBJ2-7, with TRBD2 identical over 10 bases. The ends lost 1 base at V and 4 bases at J; junction bases unmatched: 16. In germline, CDR1 is LNHNV, CDR2 YYDKDF (reference sequence). The CDR3 is 19 residues long. The DNA for the CDR3 is TGTGCCACCAGCAGAGGATGGACTAGCGGTCCTGATGGTTTTTACGAGCAGTACTTC. This encodes CATSRGWTSGPDGFYEQYF.

This clonotype was detected only a few times. This chain links TRBV13 with TRBJ1-5; no firm D call. The CDR3 contains 15 residues. Looked up from germline, CDR1 is PRHDT and CDR2 is FYEKMQ (reference sequence). The V gene lost 2 bases and the J gene lost 4 bases, with 12 bases spanning the gap. The CDR3 DNA reads TGTGCCAGCAGCTTAAGGTCGGCTGGGAATCAGCCCCAGCATTTT. It specifies CASSLRSAGNQPQHF.

This chain connects TRBV29-1 to TRBJ2-1; D tentatively fits TRBD1 or TRBD2 (7 bases each). Trimming stripped 5 bases from V and 4 bases from J, with 15 bases between. The CDR3 length is 14 residues. Germline loops: CDR1 SQVTM, CDR2 ANQGSEA. As DNA, the CDR3 is TGCAGCGTTAAAGCGGGACAGACTTACAATGAGCAGTTCTTC. Its protein product is CSVKAGQTYNEQFF.